These 27 T cell receptor beta chains were all obtained from the same sample, sequenced in a study of blood T cell repertoires in COVID-19. Clones were sequenced by immunoSEQ multiplex PCR, and TCRdb holds only the in-frame ones, with some missing. The repertoire holds some 170,000 clones, with roughly 87% as singletons. The sample comprised peripheral blood. These TCRs come from a woman aged 55-69 years who had recovered from COVID-19.

The chain links TRBV25-1 to TRBJ1-2; 7 positions match TRBD1. V gave up 5 bases and J gave up 4 bases; unmatched junction bases: 4. From germline, CDR1 is MGHDK and CDR2 SYGVNS. This CDR3 comprises 13 residues. DNA for the CDR3: TGTGCCAGCAGTCCACAGGGGATCTATGGCTACACCTTC. It yields the protein CASSPQGIYGYTF.

The rearrangement joins TRBV7-2 to TRBJ2-5; D gene uncertain. V shed 7 bases and J shed 5 bases, with 17 bases lying between them. The length of the CDR3 is 14 residues. Germline assignment: CDR1 SGHTA and CDR2 FQGNSA. CDR3 sequence (DNA): TGTGCCAGCACCCCAGGCCCTTTACGGGAGACCCAGTACTTC. As protein: CASTPGPLRETQYF.

This clone showed up just once. The chain carries TRBV27 and TRBJ1-6; D gene unclear. The CDR3 spans 15 residues. V was pared by 2 bases and J by 7 bases, with 12 bases between. Germline V gene sequence: CDR1 MNHEY, CDR2 SMNVEV (reference sequence). CDR3 nucleotides: TGTGCCAGCAGTTTAAATAGCGTTTCGAATTCACCCCTCCACTTT. It translates to CASSLNSVSNSPLHF.

The V and J genes are TRBV5-6 and TRBJ2-2; D not certain. Trimming took 0 bases from V and 3 from J, leaving 9 bases between them. There are 15 residues in the CDR3. CDR1 is SGHDT, CDR2 YYEEEE, per germline. As DNA, the CDR3 is TGTGCCAGCAGCTTGGCCCCGTTCGACACCGGGGAGCTGTTTTTT. This sequence encodes CASSLAPFDTGELFF.

CDR3 nucleotides: TGCGCCAGCAGCTTGGCCGGGGCGGGGCGGAACACCGGGGAGCTGTTTTTT. Its protein is CASSLAGAGRNTGELFF. The V and J genes are TRBV5-1 and TRBJ2-2, with D possibly TRBD2 on 6 matching bases. Germline assignment: CDR1 SGHRS and CDR2 YFSETQ. CDR3 size: 17 residues. Trimming stripped 0 bases from V and 1 base from J, with 13 bases between.

V is TRBV4-3 and J is TRBJ1-6; TRBD1 matches at 7 bases. J lost 5 bases, V lost 3 bases, and 10 bases had no gene match. Per germline, CDR1 LGHNA and CDR2 YSLEER. The CDR3 runs 17 residues. CDR3 in amino acids: CASSQTLGRGDNSPLHF. The DNA of the CDR3 is TGCGCCAGCAGCCAGACCCTGGGCAGGGGGGATAATTCACCCCTCCACTTT.

This chain connects TRBV6-5 to TRBJ2-1; TRBD2 aligns across 11 bases. The germline CDR1 and CDR2 sequences are MNHEY and SVGAGI. V trimming: 5 bases; J trimming: 9 bases; junction bases outside the gene matches: 6. CDR3 length: 14 amino acids. For the CDR3, the DNA is TGTGCCAGCAGTCCGACTAGCGGGACTTTTGAGCAGTTCTTC. Translated, it gives CASSPTSGTFEQFF.

The chain links TRBV2 to TRBJ2-3, with D uncertain. This CDR3 has 15 residues. Trimming cost V 8 bases and J 0 bases, with 15 bases left between them. The germline gives CDR1 SNHLY, CDR2 FYNNEI. Written as DNA, the CDR3 is TGTGCCAGCTCCCCCGGTGCCCATAGCACAGATACGCAGTATTTT. Its translation: CASSPGAHSTDTQYF.

This chain links TRBV5-5 with TRBJ2-3; D might be TRBD1 (5 bases). The CDR3 contains 13 residues. V was pared by 3 bases and J by 4 bases, with 9 bases between. CDR1 and CDR2 from the germline V gene are SGHKS and YYEKEE (reference sequence). In nucleotides, the CDR3 is TGTGCCAGCAGCTATCAGGGCTCAGATACGCAGTATTTT. Amino acids: CASSYQGSDTQYF.

This clone was seen only a few times. The chain employs TRBV19 and TRBJ2-7, with D possibly TRBD1 on 6 matching bases. The CDR3 is 13 amino acids. The V gene's germline CDR1 is LNHDA and CDR2 SQIVND (reference sequence). The V gene lost 7 bases and the J gene lost 5 bases, with 15 bases spanning the gap. The CDR3 DNA sequence: TGTGCCAGTAAATCACAGGGAGAGAACGAGCAGTACTTC. As protein: CASKSQGENEQYF.

The rearrangement joins TRBV27 to TRBJ2-1; 12 nucleotides agree with TRBD2. The CDR3 loop spans 15 amino acids. After removal of 4 bases from V and 7 bases from J, the junction contained 5 bases not matched to a gene. From germline, CDR1 is MNHEY and CDR2 SMNVEV (reference sequence). The DNA for the CDR3 is TGTGCCAGCAGTTACTCCGGGACTAGCGGGAATGAGCAGTTCTTC. Its translation is CASSYSGTSGNEQFF.

The gene calls are TRBV28 and TRBJ2-4; TRBD2 might be the D (6 bases). V lost 7 bases to trimming and J lost 6 bases, with 16 bases between them. Per the germline V gene, CDR1 is MDHEN and CDR2 is SYDVKM. CDR3 length: 14 amino acids. The CDR3 nucleotides are TGTGCCAGCACCCTAGGAGGGGTAAGAAACATTCAGTACTTC. Translation gives CASTLGGVRNIQYF.

This clone was counted ten times or more. J is TRBJ1-5 and V is TRBV28, with TRBD1 as a possible D gene (6 bases). This CDR3 spans 14 amino acids. Germline CDR1 and CDR2: MDHEN and SYDVKM. The V gene lost 3 bases and the J gene lost 4 bases, with 10 bases spanning the gap. The CDR3 is CASSFFRGNQPQHF. In DNA form, the CDR3 reads TGTGCCAGCAGTTTTTTTAGGGGGAATCAGCCCCAGCATTTT.

The chain employs TRBV2 and TRBJ1-5, with 7 bases fitting TRBD1. Trimming cost V 5 bases and J 5 bases; bases outside gene matches: 9. This CDR3 spans 15 amino acids. The germline V gene has CDR1 SNHLY and CDR2 FYNNEI. Here the CDR3 DNA reads TGTGCCAGCAGTAGATCCGGGACAGATTATCAGCCCCAGCATTTT. Its translation is CASSRSGTDYQPQHF.

The rearrangement joins TRBV6-6 to TRBJ1-2, with D perhaps matching TRBD1 (6 bases). CDR1 is MNHNY, CDR2 SVGAGI, per germline (reference sequence). Deletions cut 7 bases from V and 4 bases from J, with 13 bases between. This CDR3 is 13 amino acids long. DNA for the CDR3: TGTGCCAGCACCCTACAGGGTTTCTATGGCTACACCTTC. Its translation is CASTLQGFYGYTF.

The J gene is TRBJ1-1, the V gene TRBV18; no clear D gene. The CDR3 covers 13 residues. The V gene's germline CDR1 is KGHSH and CDR2 LQKENI. V lost 3 bases and J 3 bases, leaving 8 bases between the germline ends. The CDR3 protein is CASSPSLDTEAFF. CDR3 in DNA: TGTGCCAGCTCACCCAGTCTGGACACTGAAGCTTTCTTT. The whole variable domain, filled in from reference TRBV18 and TRBJ1-1, reads NAGVMQNPRHLVRRRGQEARLRCSPMKGHSHVYWYRQLPEEGLKFMVYLQKENIIDESGMPKERFSAEFPKEGPSILRIQQVVRGDSAAYFCASSPSLDTEAFFGQGTRLTVV.

The chain is built from TRBV19 and TRBJ1-1; TRBD1 matches 7 bases. Trimming removed 5 bases from V and 1 base from J; junction bases left unmatched: 4. The germline V gene encodes CDR1 LNHDA and CDR2 SQIVND (reference sequence). This CDR3 has 14 residues. The CDR3, as DNA: TGTGCCAGTAGTTACTCAGGGGGGAACACTGAAGCTTTCTTT. Its protein product is CASSYSGGNTEAFF.

This rearrangement joins TRBV12-3 or TRBV12-4 to TRBJ1-1, with 7 bases matching TRBD1. The CDR3 contains 13 residues. V shed 7 bases, J shed 4 bases, and the junction held 6 bases outside the gene matches. CDR3 amino acids: CASTLQGFTEAFF. Written as DNA, the CDR3 is TGTGCCAGCACCCTACAGGGGTTCACTGAAGCTTTCTTT.

The J gene is TRBJ2-1, the V gene TRBV5-1, with TRBD2 matching over 8 bases. The CDR3 consists of 15 residues. With 4 bases clipped from V and 0 bases from J, the junction kept 3 bases outside the gene matches. Germline CDR1 and CDR2: SGHRS and YFSETQ. The CDR3 DNA is TGCGCCAGCAGCGAGACTAGCGACTCCTACAATGAGCAGTTCTTC. Protein product: CASSETSDSYNEQFF.

This chain connects TRBV6-2 or TRBV6-3 to TRBJ1-5; 10 bases line up with TRBD1. In germline, CDR1 is MNHEY, CDR2 SVGEGT. The J segment lost 9 bases and the V segment lost 2 bases, leaving 10 bases of the junction unmatched. This CDR3 has 16 amino acids. The CDR3 sequence: CASSYPGTGDLGPQHF. As DNA, the CDR3 is TGTGCCAGCAGTTACCCCGGGACAGGGGACTTAGGGCCCCAGCATTTT.

In DNA, the CDR3 is TGTGCCAGCAGCCCTGGGGGACTAGCGGGGGAGAAGACAGATACGCAGTATTTT. Translated: CASSPGGLAGEKTDTQYF. This chain connects TRBV11-2 to TRBJ2-3; 14 positions agree with TRBD2. V lost 5 bases and J lost 3; bases outside the gene matches: 10. CDR3 size: 18 residues. CDR1 and CDR2 (germline): SGHAT, FQNNGV.

V and J are TRBV5-3 and TRBJ1-6; 7 nucleotides agree with TRBD1. TRBV5-3 qualifies as an ORF whose function is uncertain. The CDR3 is 14 residues long. After removal of 5 bases from V and 10 bases from J, the junction contained 9 bases not matched to a gene. The CDR3 bases are TGTGCCAGAAGACCCGGGACAGCCCTCTCACCCCTCCACTTT. Protein: CARRPGTALSPLHF.

This clone showed up just once. This chain uses TRBV9 with TRBJ1-1; a weak D match, TRBD1 (6 bases). With 0 bases removed from V and 3 bases from J, the gap between germline ends came to 12 bases. Germline V CDR1 and CDR2: SGDLS, YYNGEE. The CDR3 runs to 15 residues. CDR3 nucleotide sequence: TGTGCCAGCAGCGTAGAGGGGGGGTATTACACTGAAGCTTTCTTT. This sequence encodes CASSVEGGYYTEAFF.

The rearrangement links TRBV18 to TRBJ2-3, with 8 bases fitting TRBD2. V lost 3 bases and J lost 3; bases outside the gene matches: 2. Germline V gene data show CDR1 as KGHSH and CDR2 as LQKENI. The CDR3 runs 14 residues. The CDR3 DNA sequence: TGTGCCAGCTCACCGAGCGGGGGTACAGATACGCAGTATTTT. This encodes CASSPSGGTDTQYF.

The chain couples TRBV5-4 to TRBJ2-7; the D is unclear. This CDR3 has 13 residues. Germline CDR1 reads SGHNT; CDR2 reads YYREEE (reference sequence). V was cut by 0 bases and J by 9 bases, with 13 bases left in between. DNA of the CDR3: TGTGCCAGCAGCTTGGCCTCAGGTGTGGTGCAGTACTTC. As protein: CASSLASGVVQYF.

The J gene is TRBJ2-1, the V gene TRBV4-1; a weak D match, TRBD2 (7 bases). This CDR3 has 13 residues. Trimming removed 7 bases from V and 10 bases from J, with 17 bases in between. Germline loops: CDR1 MGHRA, CDR2 YSYEKL. For the CDR3, the DNA is TGCGCCAGCACCCCCGGGGGGCCTTTGGAGCAGTTCTTC. It encodes CASTPGGPLEQFF.

The CDR3 protein is CASSSTSRASNEQFF. The CDR3 DNA follows: TGTGCCAGCAGCTCAACTAGTCGGGCTTCGAATGAGCAGTTCTTC. The chain has TRBV5-5 and TRBJ2-1, with D perhaps matching TRBD2 (5 bases). Germline CDR1 is SGHKS and CDR2 is YYEKEE (reference sequence). The CDR3 is 15 amino acids. V lost 3 bases, J lost 7 bases, and 17 bases lay in between. Variable domain in full (rest from reference TRBV5-5 and TRBJ2-1): DAGVTQSPTHLIKTRGQQVTLRCSPISGHKSVSWYQQVLGQGPQFIFQYYEKEERGRGNFPDRFSARQFPNYSSELNVNALLLGDSALYLCASSSTSRASNEQFFGPGTRLTVL.